A single sample gave rise to the 10 T cell receptor beta chains below, sequenced in a study of regulatory dendritic cells for organ transplantation. Some clones are missing from TCRdb's copy, which holds only in-frame ones; the method was immunoSEQ multiplex PCR. This sample has some 35,000 clones, with 70% to 90% found just once. The sequencing sample was made of naive CD4+ T cells from blood. The subset denotes: CD45RA+ naive T cells. The receptor set was obtained from a human donor in good health.

The V and J genes are TRBV2 and TRBJ1-1, with D unresolved. The germline V gene encodes CDR1 SNHLY and CDR2 FYNNEI. Trimming removed 7 bases at V and 1 base at J, with 10 bases between. This CDR3 spans 13 amino acids. CDR3 coding DNA: TGTGCCAGCACGCGATCGTGGAACACTGAAGCTTTCTTT. It specifies CASTRSWNTEAFF. The complete variable domain, with remaining parts taken from reference TRBV2 and TRBJ1-1, reads EPEVTQTPSHQVTQMGQEVILRCVPISNHLYFYWYRQILGQKVEFLVSFYNNEISEKSEIFDDQFSVERPDGSNFTLKIRSTKLEDSAMYFCASTRSWNTEAFFGQGTRLTVV.

J is TRBJ1-5 and V is TRBV6-1; 7 positions agree with TRBD1. The V and J ends lost 6 bases and 4 bases, in that order; junction bases with no gene match: 9. CDR1 is MNHNS and CDR2 is SASEGT in the germline V gene. There are 15 residues in the CDR3. CDR3 bases: TGTGCCAGCAGCGGGGGACAGCCCCTAAATCAGCCCCAGCATTTT. Its translation: CASSGGQPLNQPQHF.

The chain is built from TRBV18 and TRBJ2-1; D gene uncertain. The CDR3 runs to 17 residues. Germline assignment: CDR1 KGHSH and CDR2 LQKENI. Deletions cut 2 bases from V and 0 bases from J, with 14 bases between. CDR3 loop: CASSPKVVSSSYNEQFF. CDR3 DNA sequence: TGTGCCAGCTCACCAAAAGTTGTCTCGAGCTCCTACAATGAGCAGTTCTTC.

The chain joins TRBV6-5 to TRBJ1-5; the D is unclear. Trimming left V 7 bases short and J 6 bases short, with 19 bases between. Germline CDR1 reads MNHEY; CDR2 reads SVGAGI. The CDR3 is made up of 15 amino acids. This chain's CDR3 is CASTYREPARQPQHF. The CDR3 coding sequence is TGTGCCAGCACGTACCGGGAACCAGCTCGTCAGCCCCAGCATTTT.

The chain carries TRBV27 and TRBJ2-1; 9 bases are shared with TRBD1. Germline lookup yields CDR1 MNHEY and CDR2 SMNVEV (reference sequence). Trimming removed 6 bases from V and 6 bases from J; junction bases left unmatched: 6. CDR3 length: 14 residues. As DNA, the CDR3 is TGTGCCAGCAGGCCCGGGACAGGGCTCAATGAGCAGTTCTTC. The encoded protein is CASRPGTGLNEQFF.

The chain couples TRBV5-1 to TRBJ1-3; D unclear. The CDR3 is made up of 15 amino acids. Germline loops: CDR1 SGHRS, CDR2 YFSETQ. Trimming removed 3 bases from V and 4 bases from J, with 14 bases in between. The CDR3 DNA sequence: TGCGCCAGCAGCTCCGTTTACACGAGAGGAAACACCATATATTTT. This translates into CASSSVYTRGNTIYF.

This clone showed up just a few times. J is TRBJ2-7 and V is TRBV7-2; D not certain. V lost 3 bases and J 11 bases, leaving 17 bases between the germline ends. This CDR3 is 13 amino acids long. Germline CDR1 SGHTA, CDR2 FQGNSA. The CDR3 sequence: CASSLASAARKYF. CDR3 DNA sequence: TGTGCCAGCAGCTTGGCTTCGGCGGCAAGGAAGTACTTC. Full variable domain (missing parts from reference TRBV7-2 and TRBJ2-7): GAGVSQSPSNKVTEKGKDVELRCDPISGHTALYWYRQSLGQGLEFLIYFQGNSAPDKSGLPSDRFSAERTGGSVSTLTIQRTQQEDSAVYLCASSLASAARKYFGPGTRLTVT.

This clone is a singleton in its sample. The genes are TRBV6-4 and TRBJ2-2, with TRBD1 matching 8 bases. CDR1 is MRHNA and CDR2 is SNTAGT in the germline V gene. With V trimmed by 9 bases and J by 4 bases, 7 bases remained unmatched. The CDR3 is made up of 14 amino acids. CDR3 protein: CARFPQGGTGELFF. The CDR3 bases are TGTGCCAGATTTCCACAGGGGGGCACCGGGGAGCTGTTTTTT.

The rearrangement joins TRBV19 to TRBJ1-4; D remains ambiguous. Germline-derived CDR1 and CDR2 are LNHDA and SQIVND (reference sequence). This CDR3 is built from 12 residues. V dropped 6 bases and J dropped 7 bases, with 9 bases sitting between them. The CDR3 reads CASSERAEKLFF. In DNA form, the CDR3 reads TGTGCCAGTAGCGAAAGGGCTGAAAAACTGTTTTTT. Variable domain in full (rest from reference TRBV19 and TRBJ1-4): DGGITQSPKYLFRKEGQNVTLSCEQNLNHDAMYWYRQDPGQGLRLIYYSQIVNDFQKGDIAEGYSVSREKKESFPLTVTSAQKNPTAFYLCASSERAEKLFFGSGTQLSVL.

This clone has a single count. The V call is TRBV27, the J call TRBJ1-2; D possibly corresponds to TRBD1 (5 bases). Trimming removed 5 bases from V and 7 bases from J, with 26 bases in between. This CDR3 contains 17 residues. Germline V gives CDR1 MNHEY, CDR2 SMNVEV (reference sequence). The CDR3 DNA reads as TGTGCCAGCAGTAGTCAAACAGGCTTCCGGAGCCTCTTTGGCTACACCTTC. This sequence encodes CASSSQTGFRSLFGYTF.